Described below is a single TCR beta chain sequence and its context. Treatment indicated: oral pan-JAK inhibitor, 5-10 mg twice daily. Trimming stripped 0 bases from V and 1 base from J, with 11 bases between. The CDR3 covers 16 residues. Germline CDR1 is SGHKS and CDR2 is YYEKEE (reference sequence). Extraction and reverse transcription of RNA yielded cDNA as the sequencing template. Repertoires were generated with immunoSEQ multiplex PCR, while TCRdb's copy carries only in-frame clones and drops some. The data show some 210,000 clones, with roughly three fifths seen just once and 0.95% to 1.5% held by the top ten. The data stem from a study of CD8+ T cells in alopecia areata.

This TCR derives from a human donor with alopecia areata. V gene TRBV5-5 combines with J gene TRBJ2-1, with D uncertain. The sequences come from CD4+ T cells sorted from blood, collected at week 44, from a patient treated with tofacitinib. The DNA for the CDR3 is TGTGCCAGCAGCTTGGGCACCCTTACTTCCTACAATGAGCAGTTCTTC. This translates into CASSLGTLTSYNEQFF.